The clone carrying this TCR beta chain was seen only a few times. Its antigen is still unknown. TCRdb ran MiXCR on the 5' RACE reads and lists one entry per CDR3 protein. The sample lists roughly 480,000 distinct CDR3 sequences; around 27% were seen once. Germline lookup yields CDR1 SEHNR and CDR2 FQNEAQ (reference sequence). This CDR3 comprises 14 residues. The V end lost 5 bases, the J end lost 3 bases, and 14 bases lay between the germline ends. This entry belongs to a study of T-cell memory formation after mild COVID-19. The wider study: The two donors had largely donor-specific TCR clusters. Regarding the study as a whole: Confirmation was lacking for SARS-CoV-2 specificity of second-wave clones that peaked on day 37. Clones that got smaller from day 15 to 85 had even CD4/CD8, while clones growing later tipped toward CD4+. Cross-reactive memory seemingly joined, as some responding clones were found in pre-infection memory.

This receptor was taken from an adult woman who had mild COVID-19 (a few samples of this study predate the infection). Cell type and time point are not known. This chain uses TRBV7-9 with TRBJ2-7, with a possible D match to TRBD1 (6 bases). What was sequenced was PBMCs or a T cell subset sorted from them (not recorded which). The CDR3 is CASSTPDRSYEQYF. The DNA of the CDR3 is TGTGCCAGCAGCACCCCGGACAGAAGCTACGAGCAGTACTTC.